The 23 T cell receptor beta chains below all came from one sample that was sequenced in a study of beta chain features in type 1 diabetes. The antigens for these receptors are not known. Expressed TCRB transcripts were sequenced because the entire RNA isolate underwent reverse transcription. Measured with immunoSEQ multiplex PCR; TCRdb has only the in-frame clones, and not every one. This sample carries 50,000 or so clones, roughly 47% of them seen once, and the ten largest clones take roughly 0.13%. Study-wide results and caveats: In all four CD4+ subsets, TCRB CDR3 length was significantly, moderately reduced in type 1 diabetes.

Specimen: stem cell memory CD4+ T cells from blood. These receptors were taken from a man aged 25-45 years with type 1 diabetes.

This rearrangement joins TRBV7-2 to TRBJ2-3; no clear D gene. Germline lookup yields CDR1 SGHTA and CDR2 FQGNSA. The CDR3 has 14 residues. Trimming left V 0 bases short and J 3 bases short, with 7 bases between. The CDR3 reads CASSLAAQTDTQYF. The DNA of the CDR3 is TGTGCCAGCAGCTTAGCGGCCCAAACAGATACGCAGTATTTT.

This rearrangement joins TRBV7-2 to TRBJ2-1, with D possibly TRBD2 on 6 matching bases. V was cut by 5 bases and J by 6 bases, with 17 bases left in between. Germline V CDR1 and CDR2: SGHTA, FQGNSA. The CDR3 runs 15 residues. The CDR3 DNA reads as TGTGCCAGCAGCCTAACTAGCTGGGGGTTCAATGAGCAGTTCTTC. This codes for CASSLTSWGFNEQFF.

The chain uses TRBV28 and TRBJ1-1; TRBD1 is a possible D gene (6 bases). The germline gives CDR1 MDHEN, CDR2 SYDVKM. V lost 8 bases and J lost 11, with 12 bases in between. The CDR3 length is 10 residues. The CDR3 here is CASLGQSAFF. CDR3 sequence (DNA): TGTGCCAGCCTTGGACAGTCGGCTTTCTTT.

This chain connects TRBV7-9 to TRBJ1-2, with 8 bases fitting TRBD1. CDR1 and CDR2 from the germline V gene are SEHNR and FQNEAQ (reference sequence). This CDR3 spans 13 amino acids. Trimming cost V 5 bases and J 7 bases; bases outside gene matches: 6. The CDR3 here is CASSRTGSAGYTF. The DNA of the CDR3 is TGTGCCAGCAGCCGGACAGGGTCGGCTGGCTACACCTTC.

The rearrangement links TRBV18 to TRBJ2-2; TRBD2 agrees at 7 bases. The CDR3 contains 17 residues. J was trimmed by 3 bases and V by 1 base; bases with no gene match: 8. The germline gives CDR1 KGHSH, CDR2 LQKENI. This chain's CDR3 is CASSPLVGREDTGELFF. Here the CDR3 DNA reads TGTGCCAGCTCACCACTGGTGGGACGGGAGGACACCGGGGAGCTGTTTTTT.

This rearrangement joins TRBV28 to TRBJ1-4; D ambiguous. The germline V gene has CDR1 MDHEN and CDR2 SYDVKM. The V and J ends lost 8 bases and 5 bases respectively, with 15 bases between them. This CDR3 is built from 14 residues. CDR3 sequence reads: CASVNGRLNEKLFF. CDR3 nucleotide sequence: TGTGCCAGCGTCAATGGGAGGCTGAATGAAAAACTGTTTTTT.

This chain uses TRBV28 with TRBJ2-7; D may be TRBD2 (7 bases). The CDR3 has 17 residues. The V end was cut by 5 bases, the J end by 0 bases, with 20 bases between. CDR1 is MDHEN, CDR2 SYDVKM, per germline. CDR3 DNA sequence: TGTGCCAGCAGTCTAACGGGGGGACATACCCTCTCCTACGAGCAGTACTTC. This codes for CASSLTGGHTLSYEQYF.

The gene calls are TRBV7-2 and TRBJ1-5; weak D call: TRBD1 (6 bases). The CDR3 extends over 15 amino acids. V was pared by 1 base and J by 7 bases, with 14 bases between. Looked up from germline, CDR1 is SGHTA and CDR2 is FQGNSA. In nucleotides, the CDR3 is TGTGCCAGCAGCTTAGTGGACAGCATGGGGCAGCCCCAGCATTTT. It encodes CASSLVDSMGQPQHF. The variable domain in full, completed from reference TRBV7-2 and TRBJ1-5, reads GAGVSQSPSNKVTEKGKDVELRCDPISGHTALYWYRQSLGQGLEFLIYFQGNSAPDKSGLPSDRFSAERTGGSVSTLTIQRTQQEDSAVYLCASSLVDSMGQPQHFGDGTRLSIL.

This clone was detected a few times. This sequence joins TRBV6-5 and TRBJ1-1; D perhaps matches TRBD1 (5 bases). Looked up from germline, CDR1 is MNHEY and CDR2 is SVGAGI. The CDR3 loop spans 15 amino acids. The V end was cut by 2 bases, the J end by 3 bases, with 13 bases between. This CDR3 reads CASSYGDWGDTEAFF. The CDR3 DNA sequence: TGTGCCAGCAGTTACGGGGATTGGGGGGACACTGAAGCTTTCTTT.

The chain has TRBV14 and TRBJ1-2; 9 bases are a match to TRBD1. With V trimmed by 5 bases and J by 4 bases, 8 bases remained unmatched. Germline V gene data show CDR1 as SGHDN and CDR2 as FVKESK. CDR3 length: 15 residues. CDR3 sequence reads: CASSYTPTGGYGYTF. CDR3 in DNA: TGTGCCAGCAGCTACACCCCGACAGGGGGCTATGGCTACACCTTC.

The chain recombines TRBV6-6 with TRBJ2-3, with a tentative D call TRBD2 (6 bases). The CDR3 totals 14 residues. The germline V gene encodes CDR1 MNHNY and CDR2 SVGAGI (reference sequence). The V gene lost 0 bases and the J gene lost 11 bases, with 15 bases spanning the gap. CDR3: CASSYSSGTEMQYF. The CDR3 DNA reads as TGTGCCAGCAGTTACTCGAGTGGGACTGAAATGCAGTATTTT.

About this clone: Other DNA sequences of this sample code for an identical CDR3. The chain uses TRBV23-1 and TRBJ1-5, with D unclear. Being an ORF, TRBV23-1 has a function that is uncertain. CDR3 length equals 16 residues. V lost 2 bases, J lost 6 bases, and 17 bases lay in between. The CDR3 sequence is CASSQHVGTGGQPQHF. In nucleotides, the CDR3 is TGCGCCAGCAGTCAACACGTGGGTACCGGAGGTCAGCCCCAGCATTTT.

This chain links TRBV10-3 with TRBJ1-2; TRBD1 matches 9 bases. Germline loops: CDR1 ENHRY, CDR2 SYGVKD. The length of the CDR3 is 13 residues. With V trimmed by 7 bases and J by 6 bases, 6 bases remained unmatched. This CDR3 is CAITRDREHGYTF. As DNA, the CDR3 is TGTGCCATCACCCGGGACAGGGAACATGGCTACACCTTC.

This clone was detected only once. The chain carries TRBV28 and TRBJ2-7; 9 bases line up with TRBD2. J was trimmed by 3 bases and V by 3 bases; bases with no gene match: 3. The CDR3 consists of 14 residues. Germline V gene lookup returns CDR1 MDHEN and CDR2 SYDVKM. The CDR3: CASSLTSGYYEQYF. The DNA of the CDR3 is TGTGCCAGCAGTTTGACTAGCGGTTACTACGAGCAGTACTTC.

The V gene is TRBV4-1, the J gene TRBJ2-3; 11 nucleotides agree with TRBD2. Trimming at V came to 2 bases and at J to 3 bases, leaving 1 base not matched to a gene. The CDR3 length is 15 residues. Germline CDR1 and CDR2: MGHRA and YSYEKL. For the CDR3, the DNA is TGCGCCAGCAGCCAACTAGCGGGAGGTACAGATACGCAGTATTTT. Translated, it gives CASSQLAGGTDTQYF.

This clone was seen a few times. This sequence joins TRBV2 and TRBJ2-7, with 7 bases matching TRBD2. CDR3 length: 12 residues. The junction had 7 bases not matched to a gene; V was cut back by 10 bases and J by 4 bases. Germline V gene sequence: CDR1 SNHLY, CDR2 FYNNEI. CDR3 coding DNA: TGTGCCACCCGCGGCGGGAGTTACGAGCAGTACTTC. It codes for CATRGGSYEQYF. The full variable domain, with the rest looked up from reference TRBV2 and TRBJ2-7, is EPEVTQTPSHQVTQMGQEVILRCVPISNHLYFYWYRQILGQKVEFLVSFYNNEISEKSEIFDDQFSVERPDGSNFTLKIRSTKLEDSAMYFCATRGGSYEQYFGPGTRLTVT.

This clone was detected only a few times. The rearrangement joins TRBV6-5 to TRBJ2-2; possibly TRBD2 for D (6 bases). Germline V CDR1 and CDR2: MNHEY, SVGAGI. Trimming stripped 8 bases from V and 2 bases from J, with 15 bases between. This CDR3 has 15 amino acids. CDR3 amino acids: CASSSGGPNTGELFF. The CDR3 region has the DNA TGTGCCAGCTCGTCCGGGGGACCCAACACCGGGGAGCTGTTTTTT.

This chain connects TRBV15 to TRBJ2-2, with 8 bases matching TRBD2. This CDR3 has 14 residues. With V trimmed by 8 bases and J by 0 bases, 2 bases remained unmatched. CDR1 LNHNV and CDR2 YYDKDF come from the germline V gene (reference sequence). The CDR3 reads CATRTSPNTGELFF. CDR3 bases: TGTGCCACCCGGACTAGCCCGAACACCGGGGAGCTGTTTTTT. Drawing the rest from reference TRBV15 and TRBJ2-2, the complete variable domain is DAMVIQNPRYQVTQFGKPVTLSCSQTLNHNVMYWYQQKSSQAPKLLFHYYDKDFNNEADTPDNFQSRRPNTSFCFLDIRSPGLGDTAMYLCATRTSPNTGELFFGEGSRLTVL.

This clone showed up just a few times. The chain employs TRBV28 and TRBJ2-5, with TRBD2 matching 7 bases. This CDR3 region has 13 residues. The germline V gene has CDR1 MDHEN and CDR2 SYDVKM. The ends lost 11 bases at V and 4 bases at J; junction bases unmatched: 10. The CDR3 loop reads CASKAGDRETQYF. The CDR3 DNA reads TGTGCCTCCAAGGCGGGAGATAGAGAGACCCAGTACTTC.

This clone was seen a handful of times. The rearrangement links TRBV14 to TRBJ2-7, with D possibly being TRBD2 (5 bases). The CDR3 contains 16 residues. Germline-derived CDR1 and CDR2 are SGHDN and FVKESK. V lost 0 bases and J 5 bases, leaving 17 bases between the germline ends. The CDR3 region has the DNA TGTGCCAGCAGCCAAGAATTTGGTGGGAGTTTCCACGAGCAGTACTTC. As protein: CASSQEFGGSFHEQYF.

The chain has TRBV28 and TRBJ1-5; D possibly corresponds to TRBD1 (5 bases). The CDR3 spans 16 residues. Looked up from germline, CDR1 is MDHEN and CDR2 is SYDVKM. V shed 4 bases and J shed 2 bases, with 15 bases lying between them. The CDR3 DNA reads TGTGCCAGCAGTTCCCCTATCCAGGGTGGCAATCAGCCCCAGCATTTT. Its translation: CASSSPIQGGNQPQHF.

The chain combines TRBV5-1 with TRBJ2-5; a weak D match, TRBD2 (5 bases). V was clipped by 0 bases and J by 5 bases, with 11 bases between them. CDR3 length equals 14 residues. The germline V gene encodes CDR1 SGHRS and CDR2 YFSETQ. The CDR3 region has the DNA TGCGCCAGCAGCTTGGCGACTACGGGGGAGACCCAGTACTTC. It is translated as CASSLATTGETQYF.

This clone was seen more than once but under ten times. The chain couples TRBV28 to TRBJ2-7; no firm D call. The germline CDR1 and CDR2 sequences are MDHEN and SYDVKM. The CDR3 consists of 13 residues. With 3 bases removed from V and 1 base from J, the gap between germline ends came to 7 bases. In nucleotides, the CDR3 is TGTGCCAGCAGTTTTGTACTGTCCTACGAGCAGTACTTC. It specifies CASSFVLSYEQYF. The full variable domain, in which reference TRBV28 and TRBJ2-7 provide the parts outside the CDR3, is DVKVTQSSRYLVKRTGEKVFLECVQDMDHENMFWYRQDPGLGLRLIYFSYDVKMKEKGDIPEGYSVSREKKERFSLILESASTNQTSMYLCASSFVLSYEQYFGPGTRLTVT.